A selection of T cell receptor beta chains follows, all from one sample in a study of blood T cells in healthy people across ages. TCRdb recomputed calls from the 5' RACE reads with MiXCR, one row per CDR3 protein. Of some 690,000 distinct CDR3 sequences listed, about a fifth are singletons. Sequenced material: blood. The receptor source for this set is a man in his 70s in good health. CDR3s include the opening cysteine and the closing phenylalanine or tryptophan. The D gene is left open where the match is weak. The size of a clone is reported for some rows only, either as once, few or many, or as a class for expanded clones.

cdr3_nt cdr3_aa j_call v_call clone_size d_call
TGCAGGGCCGGGACAGGGAATACCGGGGAGCTGTTTTTT CRAGTGNTGELFF TRBJ2-2 TRBV20-1 - TRBD1
TGTGCCAGCTTCATCGGGCCAGGGGACATTCAGTACTTC CASFIGPGDIQYF TRBJ2-4 TRBV2 - -
TGTGCCAGCAGCTCCCCCGGGGCTGAGACCCAGTACTTC CASSSPGAETQYF TRBJ2-5 TRBV3-1 few -
TGTGCCATCAAGTTGGGCAGGGACCAAGAGACCCAGTACTTC CAIKLGRDQETQYF TRBJ2-5 TRBV10-3 - -
TGTGCCAGCAGCGAGGACAGGGAGCTTTACAATGAGCAGTTCTTC CASSEDRELYNEQFF TRBJ2-1 TRBV5-6 few TRBD1
TGTGCCAGCAGCCCCCAGGGATTGAGAGAGACCCAGTACTTC CASSPQGLRETQYF TRBJ2-5 TRBV3-1 - -
TGTGCCACCAGTGTTACTAGCGGGAGTACCGGGGAGCTGTTTTTT CATSVTSGSTGELFF TRBJ2-2 TRBV24-1 few TRBD2
TGTGCCAGCAGTTACGAGGCTGGCGGGGGAACCACAGATACGCAGTATTTT CASSYEAGGGTTDTQYF TRBJ2-3 TRBV6-5 - TRBD2
TGTGCCAGCAGTGAAACCCAGGGGGACGCCTACGAGCAGTACTTC CASSETQGDAYEQYF TRBJ2-7 TRBV6-1 few TRBD1
TGCGCCAGCCTAGCTAGGGAGACCCAGTACTTC CASLARETQYF TRBJ2-5 TRBV4-3 - -
TGCAGTGCTCCATGGGGGGCGCATAGTGAGCAGTTCTTC CSAPWGAHSEQFF TRBJ2-1 TRBV20-1 - -